The TCR beta chain under discussion was sequenced for a study of shared clonotypes between healthy human individuals. Using 200 ng DNA, about 29,000 T cell genomes, the sorted-subset replicate PCRs were run. Measured with immunoSEQ multiplex PCR; TCRdb has only the in-frame clones, and not every one. The sample comprises about 1,500,000 clones, roughly 96% of which are singletons, and over 1% rests with the top ten. Germline V gene lookup returns CDR1 MDHEN and CDR2 SYDVKM. The CDR3 totals 14 residues. J lost 7 bases, V lost 6 bases, and 5 bases had no gene match. The chain carries TRBV28 and TRBJ2-7; 14 nucleotides line up with TRBD2. The sample taken for sequencing was naive CD4+ T cells sorted from blood. Subset denoted: CD45RA+ positively selected. The source is a man aged 30 to 39 in good health. CDR3 residues: CASRAGLAGVEQYF. DNA of the CDR3: TGTGCCAGCAGAGCGGGACTAGCGGGAGTTGAGCAGTACTTC.